This entry is about one TCR beta chain. Its antigen is currently unknown. With iRepertoire HTBI primers and Arm-PCR of CDR3 regions, TCR beta libraries were built. Each CDR3 protein gets one entry after TCRdb re-called the multiplex PCR reads with MiXCR. Of hundreds of thousands of distinct CDR3 sequences listed, around 15% were seen once; the top ten hold 20% to 25%. The time point is: newly diagnosed GD, antithyroid drugs for less than 3 months. Researchers made the TCR library from RNA that was extracted from PBMCs. EDTA tubes were used for drawing approximately 9 milliliters of peripheral blood. V lost 7 bases and J lost 3, with 17 bases in between. Germline lookup yields CDR1 ENHRY and CDR2 SYGVKD. The CDR3 has 15 amino acids. The entry originates in a study of regulatory T cells in long-lasting Graves disease. Study-level points and caveats: The study found lower TCR diversity in persistent Graves' patients than in newly diagnosed ones.

The chain carries TRBV10-3 and TRBJ2-3, with D tentatively TRBD2 (6 bases). This receptor was identified in a female donor with Graves disease. The sequenced sample was peripheral blood mononuclear cells (PBMCs), obtained at new diagnosis, from a patient treated with antithyroid drugs. The chain's CDR3 is CAITRGRGLTDTQYF. The CDR3 region has the DNA TGTGCCATCACCAGAGGACGGGGGTTGACAGATACGCAGTATTTT.